This entry features one TCR beta chain sequence. Its antigen is undetermined. The length of the CDR3 is 12 residues. The V and J ends lost 4 bases and 8 bases respectively, with 12 bases between them. Germline-derived CDR1 and CDR2 are SGHRS and YFSETQ. The entry originates in a study of identical twins. Study conclusions and caveats: Zero-insertion analyses were open to partial confounding by invariant MAIT and iNKT cells.

Unique molecular identifiers were present on the cDNA, which also gained a universal primer site by template switching. TCRdb used MiXCR to reprocess the 5' RACE reads, holding one entry per CDR3 protein. Of a few hundred thousand distinct CDR3 sequences listed, around 24% were seen once; the top ten hold about 2.9%. The data also belong to a second study, concerning T cells expressing NK-cell markers. That investigation notes: Several donors showed these clonotypes also leading the CD3+CD56-NKG2C+ fraction.

The chain links TRBV5-1 to TRBJ1-2, with a tentative D call TRBD1 (5 bases). The sequence derives from a woman younger than 30 in good health. The sample taken for sequencing was CD4+ T cells sorted from blood. This chain's CDR3 is CASSGDRFGYTF. The CDR3, as DNA: TGCGCCAGCAGCGGGGACCGTTTCGGCTACACCTTC.